Listed below are T cell receptor beta chains from one sample, sequenced in a study of blood T cell repertoires in COVID-19. TCRdb's table, derived via immunoSEQ multiplex PCR, lists solely in-frame clones and lacks some. This table holds approximately 100,000 clones, more than 75% found once. The material sequenced was peripheral blood. Receptors originate from a woman aged 25 to 39 with acute or convalescent COVID-19. The CDR3 runs from the conserved cysteine through the conserved F or W. D genes are given only for firm matches. The size of a clone is reported for some rows only, either as once, few or many, or as a class for expanded clones.

>few|15|TRBD2|TRBJ2-1|TRBV2
CASSELGLAGGEQFF
TGTGCCAGCAGTGAACTCGGACTAGCGGGGGGGGAGCAGTTCTTC
>.|12|.|TRBJ1-1|TRBV6-5
CATRPDPGEAFF
TGTGCCACCAGACCCGACCCGGGTGAAGCTTTCTTT
>.|14|.|TRBJ2-3|TRBV3-1/TRBV3-2
CASSQVGGTDTQYF
TGTGCCAGCAGCCAAGTAGGGGGCACAGATACGCAGTATTTT
>once|15|TRBD2|TRBJ2-3|TRBV11-2
CASSLSLLAGDTQYF
TGTGCCAGCAGCCTAAGCTTGCTAGCGGGAGATACGCAGTATTTT
>.|16|.|TRBJ2-3|TRBV6-2/TRBV6-3
CASSYRVSTSTDTQYF
TGTGCCAGCAGTTACCGGGTCTCTACTAGCACAGATACGCAGTATTTT
>.|15|TRBD1|TRBJ2-1|TRBV3-1/TRBV3-2
CASSRTGTQYNEQFF
TGTGCCAGCAGCCGGACAGGGACCCAATACAATGAGCAGTTCTTC
>once|16|TRBD2|TRBJ2-1|TRBV13
CASSPTGTSGDNEQFF
TGTGCCAGCAGCCCCACCGGGACTAGCGGAGACAATGAGCAGTTCTTC
>.|18|.|TRBJ2-1|TRBV7-9
CASSLEGRGRSSYNEQFF
TGTGCCAGCAGCTTAGAGGGCAGGGGAAGGAGCTCCTACAATGAGCAGTTCTTC
>.|14|TRBD1|TRBJ2-7|TRBV4-1
CASSPGQADYEQYF
TGCGCCAGCAGCCCGGGACAGGCGGACTACGAGCAGTACTTC
>.|14|.|TRBJ1-1|TRBV19
CASIRDRLNTEAFF
TGTGCCAGTATCCGCGACAGGCTGAACACTGAAGCTTTCTTT
>.|15|TRBD1|TRBJ2-3|TRBV20-1
CSASSRNRGADTQYF
TGCAGTGCTAGTAGTAGGAACAGGGGGGCAGATACGCAGTATTTT
>.|13|TRBD1|TRBJ1-1|TRBV29-1
CSVERQGVTEAFF
TGCAGCGTTGAAAGACAGGGAGTGACTGAAGCTTTCTTT
>.|14|.|TRBJ1-1|TRBV5-1
CASSLMEMNTEAFF
TGCGCCAGCAGTTTAATGGAGATGAACACTGAAGCTTTCTTT
>.|17|.|TRBJ1-2|TRBV5-6
CASSRWTVSLTLRGYTF
TGTGCCAGCAGCCGATGGACAGTGAGCCTAACCCTACGTGGCTACACCTTC
>.|13|.|TRBJ1-5|TRBV5-6
CASSFGSNQPQHF
TGTGCCAGCAGCTTTGGCAGCAATCAGCCCCAGCATTTT
>.|14|.|TRBJ1-6|TRBV28
CASRQGVSGSPLHF
TGTGCCAGCAGGCAAGGGGTTAGCGGTTCACCCCTCCACTTT
>.|13|TRBD2|TRBJ2-7|TRBV5-1
CASSSGGGDEQYF
TGCGCCAGCAGCTCCGGTGGGGGGGACGAGCAGTACTTC
>.|15|.|TRBJ2-3|TRBV5-6
CASSLELPSTDTQYF
TGTGCCAGCAGCTTGGAACTCCCTAGCACAGATACGCAGTATTTT
>.|14|TRBD1|TRBJ1-2|TRBV5-6
CASSPGQANYGYTF
TGTGCCAGCAGCCCGGGACAGGCCAACTATGGCTACACCTTC
>once|12|TRBD1|TRBJ2-7|TRBV18
CASRQGKHEQYF
TGTGCCAGCAGACAGGGAAAGCACGAGCAGTACTTC
>.|15|TRBD2|TRBJ2-1|TRBV4-1
CASSQEGTSAHEQFF
TGCGCCAGCAGCCAAGAGGGGACTAGCGCCCATGAGCAGTTCTTC
>.|11|.|TRBJ1-4|TRBV30
CAWRHRDIIFF
TGTGCCTGGAGACACCGGGACATTATATTTTTT
>.|15|TRBD2|TRBJ2-7|TRBV28
CASSLHSGGAVEQYF
TGTGCCAGCAGTTTACATAGCGGGGGGGCGGTCGAGCAGTACTTC
>.|15|.|TRBJ1-1|TRBV10-3
CAITGTAEEGPEAFF
TGTGCCATCACCGGGACCGCCGAGGAGGGACCTGAAGCTTTCTTT
>.|16|.|TRBJ2-7|TRBV19
CASSIDARGPRYEQYF
TGTGCCAGTAGTATAGATGCCCGGGGTCCTAGGTACGAGCAGTACTTC
>.|13|.|TRBJ1-1|TRBV9
CASSGELNTEAFF
TGTGCCAGCAGCGGAGAATTGAACACTGAAGCTTTCTTT
>.|15|TRBD2|TRBJ2-7|TRBV7-4
CASSPCGGESYEQYF
TGTGCCAGCAGCCCCTGCGGGGGAGAGTCCTACGAGCAGTACTTC
>.|16|TRBD2|TRBJ2-3|TRBV5-6
CASSSGLATSTDTQYF
TGTGCCAGCAGCTCTGGACTAGCAACGTCCACAGATACGCAGTATTTT
>.|11|.|TRBJ2-7|TRBV7-9
CASSPQVRQYF
TGTGCCAGCAGCCCACAGGTAAGGCAGTACTTC
>few|13|TRBD1|TRBJ2-7|TRBV28
CASRDRGRNEQYF
TGTGCCAGTCGGGACAGGGGGCGCAACGAGCAGTACTTC
>once|15|.|TRBJ2-3|TRBV2
CASRTQGSATDTQYF
TGTGCCAGCAGAACACAGGGATCTGCCACAGATACGCAGTATTTT
>.|13|TRBD1|TRBJ1-1|TRBV5-4
CASSFQGALEAFF
TGTGCCAGCAGCTTCCAGGGGGCGCTTGAAGCTTTCTTT
>.|11|.|TRBJ1-2|TRBV10-1
CASSGDGGYTF
TGCGCCAGCAGTGGAGATGGTGGCTACACCTTC
>.|13|TRBD1|TRBJ1-2|TRBV10-3
CAISRDSLYGYTF
TGTGCCATCAGTCGGGACAGCCTCTATGGCTACACCTTC